Listed below are T cell receptor beta chains from one sample, sequenced in a study of response to subunit inactivated influenza vaccine. From the RT-PCR reads, TCRdb called clonotypes with MiXCR, one entry per CDR3 protein. Among more than 600,000 distinct CDR3 sequences, roughly 20% were seen once, and the ten largest hold 11%. The specimen was PBMCs from blood, collected more than 4 days after vaccination. Receptor source: a man between 50 and 59 years old who received an inactivated influenza vaccine. The CDR3 runs from the conserved cysteine through the conserved F or W. Each record gives: J gene, clone size, V gene, D gene, CDR3 protein, CDR3 DNA. The D gene is left open where the match is weak. Clone size, where shown, is once, few, many, or a class for clones that have expanded.

j_gene: TRBJ1-5
abundance: few
v_gene: TRBV12-3/TRBV12-4
d_gene: TRBD1
CDR3aa: CASSLDRGLYSNQPQHF
CDR3nt: TGTGCCAGCAGCCTGGACAGGGGGCTCTATAGCAATCAGCCCCAGCATTTT

j_gene: TRBJ1-2
abundance: NA
v_gene: TRBV10-3
d_gene: NA
CDR3aa: CAISSDQGSNGYTF
CDR3nt: TGTGCCATCAGCTCGGATCAGGGGTCTAATGGCTACACCTTC

j_gene: TRBJ2-1
abundance: NA
v_gene: TRBV5-6
d_gene: NA
CDR3aa: CASTTRDPYNEQFF
CDR3nt: TGTGCCAGCACCACCCGGGACCCCTACAATGAGCAGTTCTTC

j_gene: TRBJ1-5
abundance: few
v_gene: TRBV6-2/TRBV6-3
d_gene: NA
CDR3aa: CASSLDGLLFSNQPQHF
CDR3nt: TGTGCCAGCAGCTTGGACGGCCTCCTCTTTAGCAATCAGCCCCAGCATTTT

j_gene: TRBJ2-1
abundance: NA
v_gene: TRBV6-2/TRBV6-3
d_gene: NA
CDR3aa: CASSYGGRGVQFF
CDR3nt: TGTGCCAGCAGTTACGGGGGGCGCGGGGTGCAGTTCTTC

j_gene: TRBJ1-2
abundance: many
v_gene: TRBV4-3
d_gene: NA
CDR3aa: CASSPEWTGNYGYTF
CDR3nt: TGCGCCAGCAGCCCAGAGTGGACGGGCAACTATGGCTACACCTTC

j_gene: TRBJ2-1
abundance: few
v_gene: TRBV29-1
d_gene: TRBD2
CDR3aa: CSVWASGFYNEQFF
CDR3nt: TGCAGCGTCTGGGCTAGCGGGTTTTACAATGAGCAGTTCTTC

j_gene: TRBJ1-5
abundance: many
v_gene: TRBV12-3/TRBV12-4
d_gene: TRBD1
CDR3aa: CATQGASNQPQHF
CDR3nt: TGTGCCACACAGGGGGCAAGCAATCAGCCCCAGCATTTT

j_gene: TRBJ2-7
abundance: few
v_gene: TRBV3-1
d_gene: NA
CDR3aa: CASSHARLFEQYF
CDR3nt: TGTGCCAGCAGCCACGCAAGGCTGTTCGAGCAGTACTTC

j_gene: TRBJ2-5
abundance: once
v_gene: TRBV5-1
d_gene: NA
CDR3aa: CASSLAINMAETQYF
CDR3nt: TGCGCCAGCAGCTTGGCCATCAATATGGCCGAGACCCAGTACTTC

j_gene: TRBJ1-2
abundance: NA
v_gene: TRBV7-2
d_gene: NA
CDR3aa: CASIRAGRYGYTF
CDR3nt: TGTGCCAGCATCCGTGCAGGCCGCTATGGCTACACCTTC

j_gene: TRBJ1-1
abundance: NA
v_gene: TRBV12-3/TRBV12-4
d_gene: TRBD1
CDR3aa: CASRDRAQGNTEAFF
CDR3nt: TGTGCCAGCAGGGACAGGGCTCAAGGGAACACTGAAGCTTTCTTT

j_gene: TRBJ2-1
abundance: many
v_gene: TRBV12-3/TRBV12-4
d_gene: TRBD1
CDR3aa: CASSARDRAYNEQFF
CDR3nt: TGTGCCAGCAGTGCCCGGGACAGGGCCTACAATGAGCAGTTCTTC

j_gene: TRBJ2-5
abundance: few
v_gene: TRBV7-6
d_gene: NA
CDR3aa: CASSFGGLSETQYF
CDR3nt: TGTGCCAGCAGCTTCGGGGGCCTTTCGGAGACCCAGTACTTC

j_gene: TRBJ2-1
abundance: NA
v_gene: TRBV7-9
d_gene: NA
CDR3aa: CASSLGGVDEQFF
CDR3nt: TGTGCCAGCAGCTTAGGGGGAGTCGATGAGCAGTTCTTC

j_gene: TRBJ2-2
abundance: few
v_gene: TRBV28
d_gene: TRBD2
CDR3aa: CASSSLWREKPTGELFF
CDR3nt: TGTGCCAGCAGTTCCCTGTGGCGGGAGAAGCCCACCGGGGAGCTGTTTTTT